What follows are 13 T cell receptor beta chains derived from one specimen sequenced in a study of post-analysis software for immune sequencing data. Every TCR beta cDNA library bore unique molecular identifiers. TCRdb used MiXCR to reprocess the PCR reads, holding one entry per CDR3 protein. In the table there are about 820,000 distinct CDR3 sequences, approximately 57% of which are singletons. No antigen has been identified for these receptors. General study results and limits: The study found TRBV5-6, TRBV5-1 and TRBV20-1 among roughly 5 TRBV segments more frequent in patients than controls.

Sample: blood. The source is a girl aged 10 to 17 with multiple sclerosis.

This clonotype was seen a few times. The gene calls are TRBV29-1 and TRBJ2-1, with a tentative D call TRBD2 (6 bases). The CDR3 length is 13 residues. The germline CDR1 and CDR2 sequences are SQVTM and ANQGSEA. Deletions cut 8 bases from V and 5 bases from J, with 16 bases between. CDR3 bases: TGCAGCTCTGAGGGGCGGGAAAACAATGAGCAGTTCTTC. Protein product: CSSEGRENNEQFF.

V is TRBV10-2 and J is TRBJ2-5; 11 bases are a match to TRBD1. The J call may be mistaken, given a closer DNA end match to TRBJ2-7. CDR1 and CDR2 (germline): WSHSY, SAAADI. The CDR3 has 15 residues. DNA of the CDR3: TGCGCCAGCAGTGAGTCTGGGACAGGGGGGCTCGAGCAGTACTTC. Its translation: CASSESGTGGLEQYF.

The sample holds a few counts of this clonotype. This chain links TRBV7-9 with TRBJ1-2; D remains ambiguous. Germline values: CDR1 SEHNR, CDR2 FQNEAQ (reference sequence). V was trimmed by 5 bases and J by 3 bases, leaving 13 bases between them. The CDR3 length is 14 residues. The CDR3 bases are TGTGCCAGCAGCGGGGAGGGAATTTACTATGGCTACACCTTC. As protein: CASSGEGIYYGYTF.

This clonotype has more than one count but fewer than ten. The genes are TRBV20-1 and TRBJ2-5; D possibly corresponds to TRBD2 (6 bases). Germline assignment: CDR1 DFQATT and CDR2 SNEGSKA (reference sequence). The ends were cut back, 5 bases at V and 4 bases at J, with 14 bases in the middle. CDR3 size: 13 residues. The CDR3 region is CSAPGTRSETQYF. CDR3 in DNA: TGCAGTGCTCCTGGGACTCGGTCAGAGACCCAGTACTTC.

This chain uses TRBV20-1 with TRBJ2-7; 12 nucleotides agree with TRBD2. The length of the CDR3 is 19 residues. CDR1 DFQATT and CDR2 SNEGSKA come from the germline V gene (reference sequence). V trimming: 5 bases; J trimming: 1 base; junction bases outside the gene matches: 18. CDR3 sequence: CSADPGTSGFRLTSYEQYF. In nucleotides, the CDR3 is TGCAGTGCTGACCCCGGGACTAGCGGGTTTCGGCTAACATCCTACGAGCAGTACTTC.

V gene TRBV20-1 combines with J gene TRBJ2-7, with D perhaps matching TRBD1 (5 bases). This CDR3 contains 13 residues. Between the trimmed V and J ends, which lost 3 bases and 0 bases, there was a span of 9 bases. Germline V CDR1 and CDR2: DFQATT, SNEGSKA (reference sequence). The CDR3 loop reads CSASSRASYEQYF. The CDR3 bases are TGCAGTGCTAGTTCCAGGGCCTCCTACGAGCAGTACTTC.

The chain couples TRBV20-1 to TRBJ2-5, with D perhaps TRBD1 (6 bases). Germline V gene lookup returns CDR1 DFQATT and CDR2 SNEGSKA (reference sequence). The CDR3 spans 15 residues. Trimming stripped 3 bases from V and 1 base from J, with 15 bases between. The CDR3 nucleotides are TGCAGTGCTAGCACCCCGGTCAGGGGCCAAGAGACCCAGTACTTC. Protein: CSASTPVRGQETQYF.

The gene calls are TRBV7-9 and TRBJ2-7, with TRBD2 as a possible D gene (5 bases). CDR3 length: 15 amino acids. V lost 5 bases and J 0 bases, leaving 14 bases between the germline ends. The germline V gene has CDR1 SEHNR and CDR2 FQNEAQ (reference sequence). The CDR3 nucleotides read TGTGCCAGCAGCGTCATGTCGAGCGGCTCCTACGAGCAGTACTTC. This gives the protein CASSVMSSGSYEQYF.

As DNA, the CDR3 is TGTGCCAGCAGCATAATCGGGGACAATGAGCAGTTCTTC. Amino acid sequence: CASSIIGDNEQFF. The chain has TRBV27 and TRBJ2-1, with D possibly TRBD2 on 5 matching bases. CDR1 MNHEY and CDR2 SMNVEV come from the germline V gene (reference sequence). The CDR3 covers 13 residues. V was clipped by 6 bases and J by 5 bases, with 11 bases between them.

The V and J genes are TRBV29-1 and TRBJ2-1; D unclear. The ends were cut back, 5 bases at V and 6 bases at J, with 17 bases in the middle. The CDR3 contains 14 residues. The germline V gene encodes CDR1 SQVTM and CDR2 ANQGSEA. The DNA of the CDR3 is TGCAGCGTTATCCCCCCCCTAGGGTTCAATGAGCAGTTCTTC. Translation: CSVIPPLGFNEQFF.

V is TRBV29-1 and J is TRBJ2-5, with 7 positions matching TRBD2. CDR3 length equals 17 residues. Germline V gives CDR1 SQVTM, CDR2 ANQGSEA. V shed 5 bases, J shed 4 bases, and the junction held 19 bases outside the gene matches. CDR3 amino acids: CSVRWASGRPPPETQYF. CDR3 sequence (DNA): TGCAGCGTTCGGTGGGCTAGCGGAAGACCTCCCCCAGAGACCCAGTACTTC.

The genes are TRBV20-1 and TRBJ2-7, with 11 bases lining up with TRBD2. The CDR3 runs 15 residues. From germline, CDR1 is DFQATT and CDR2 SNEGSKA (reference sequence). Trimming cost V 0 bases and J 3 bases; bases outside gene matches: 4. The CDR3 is CSARDGTSGLYEQYF. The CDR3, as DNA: TGCAGTGCTAGAGACGGGACTAGCGGCCTCTACGAGCAGTACTTC.

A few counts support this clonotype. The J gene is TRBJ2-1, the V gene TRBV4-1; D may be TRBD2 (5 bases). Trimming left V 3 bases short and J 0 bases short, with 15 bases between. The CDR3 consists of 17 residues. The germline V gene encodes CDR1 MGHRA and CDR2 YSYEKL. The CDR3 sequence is CASSHPAGKSSYNEQFF. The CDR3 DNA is TGCGCCAGCAGCCATCCGGCCGGGAAGAGCTCCTACAATGAGCAGTTCTTC.